This T cell receptor (beta chain) stems from a study of cytomegalovirus exposure and HLA in healthy donors. In the study overall: The Caucasian-associated ancestry cluster held roughly 78% of roughly 370 genotyped donors.

About this clone: Its specificity is unknown.

The CDR3 runs to 13 residues. V was clipped by 9 bases and J by 8 bases, with 19 bases between them. Per the germline V gene, CDR1 is MDHEN and CDR2 is SYDVKM. Study-wide points: Earlier analysis yielded a pattern in which most TCR beta V segments were productive about 87% or about 30% of the time. Later work found most CMV-associated TCR beta chains apparently HLA-restricted. The study found most TCR sequences rare, yet found some public TCRs in many donors.

The PCR employed 60 Vbeta primers together with 13 Jbeta primers. Generated by immunoSEQ multiplex PCR, the TCRdb table keeps only in-frame clones and is missing some. This sample has approximately 85,000 clones, with approximately 70% found just once. The TCR comes from a woman between 40 and 55 years old in good health and CMV-seropositive. Specimen: PBMCs. The V and J genes are TRBV28 and TRBJ1-2; D remains ambiguous. The CDR3: CASSHPRAGGYTF. DNA for the CDR3: TGTGCCAGTTCCCATCCGAGGGCGGGGGGCTACACCTTC.